Sequencing of this TCR beta chain was carried out in a study of cytomegalovirus exposure and HLA in healthy donors. Study as a whole: Counted in an early data release were about 85 million unique TCRs from HLA-typed donors. Study-level findings and limits: In a later analysis, TCR association rates varied by HLA locus: DRB1 most, HLA-C fewest.

About this clone: The antigen is undetermined.

In the PCR, 60 Vbeta and 13 Jbeta primers were used. The assay was immunoSEQ multiplex PCR, and TCRdb's table has in-frame clones only and misses some. The sample has 110,000 or so clones; about 80% are singletons. Healthy people donating bone marrow made up the donors. The CDR3 is 12 amino acids. The germline V and J ends were trimmed by 6 bases and 12 bases, with 17 bases remaining between them. Germline lookup yields CDR1 SEHNR and CDR2 FQNEAQ (reference sequence). The J gene is TRBJ1-2, the V gene TRBV7-9, with D possibly matching TRBD1 (6 bases). The receptor was derived from a female donor in good health and CMV-seronegative. The sequenced sample consisted of PBMCs. CDR3 loop: CASRGGDRGHTF. For the CDR3, the DNA is TGTGCCAGCAGAGGGGGGGATCGGGGCCACACCTTC.